The rows below give T cell receptor beta chains drawn from one sample of a study of blood T cell repertoires in COVID-19. Measured with immunoSEQ multiplex PCR; TCRdb has only the in-frame clones, and not every one. This sample has 56,000 or so clones, with around nine tenths found just once. Sequencing input: peripheral blood. The receptors originated from a man aged 50-60 years with acute or convalescent COVID-19. Both conserved end residues are part of each CDR3. The D gene is left open where the match is weak. Clone size, where shown, is once, few, many, or a class for clones that have expanded.

size | D | J | length | V | CDR3 | DNA
NA | NA | TRBJ1-5 | 15 | TRBV10-3 | CAISESLAGYQPQHF | TGTGCCATCAGTGAGTCTTTGGCAGGTTATCAGCCCCAGCATTTT
once | NA | TRBJ1-1 | 13 | TRBV9 | CASSGTTNTEAFF | TGTGCCAGCAGCGGAACAACGAACACTGAAGCTTTCTTT
NA | TRBD2 | TRBJ2-3 | 13 | TRBV29-1 | CSAEGGGTDTQYF | TGCAGCGCCGAGGGCGGGGGTACTGATACGCAGTATTTT
NA | NA | TRBJ2-7 | 15 | TRBV19 | CASSTLQGASYEQYF | TGTGCCAGTAGTACCCTACAGGGTGCCTCCTACGAGCAGTACTTC
NA | NA | TRBJ2-7 | 13 | TRBV10-3 | CAISDRGSYEQYF | TGTGCCATCAGTGACAGGGGCTCCTACGAGCAGTACTTC
NA | TRBD2 | TRBJ2-1 | 17 | TRBV5-1 | CASSSGLLAGGRNEQFF | TGCGCCAGCAGCTCGGGACTACTAGCGGGAGGGAGGAATGAGCAGTTCTTC
NA | TRBD2 | TRBJ2-1 | 17 | TRBV19 | CASSIGTSGNSYNEQFF | TGTGCCAGTAGTATCGGGACTAGCGGGAACTCCTACAATGAGCAGTTCTTC
NA | NA | TRBJ1-4 | 14 | TRBV2 | CASTRQALNEKLFF | TGTGCCAGCACTAGACAGGCCCTTAATGAAAAACTGTTTTTT
NA | TRBD2 | TRBJ2-1 | 15 | TRBV7-7 | CASSPSSGSYNEQFF | TGTGCTAGCAGCCCTTCTAGCGGATCCTACAATGAGCAGTTCTTC
NA | NA | TRBJ2-1 | 13 | TRBV13 | CASSSDSYNEQFF | TGTGCCAGCAGCTCGGACAGCTACAATGAGCAGTTCTTC
NA | NA | TRBJ2-1 | 12 | TRBV10-2 | CASSDEGNEQFF | TGCGCCAGCAGTGATGAGGGCAATGAGCAGTTCTTC
NA | NA | TRBJ2-2 | 13 | TRBV3-1/TRBV3-2 | CASSQGATGELFF | TGTGCCAGCAGCCAAGGGGCGACCGGGGAGCTGTTTTTT
NA | TRBD1 | TRBJ2-3 | 16 | TRBV19 | CASSRDRTGNTDTQYF | TGTGCCAGTAGTCGGGACAGAACGGGCAATACCGATACGCAGTATTTT
NA | NA | TRBJ2-7 | 15 | TRBV19 | CASSISGLFTYEQYF | TGTGCCAGTAGTATTTCAGGACTTTTTACCTACGAGCAGTACTTC
NA | TRBD1 | TRBJ2-1 | 16 | TRBV19 | CASSSIPGTGYNEQFF | TGTGCCAGTAGTAGTATCCCCGGGACAGGATACAATGAGCAGTTCTTC
NA | NA | TRBJ1-1 | 13 | TRBV10-2 | CASSEIREGEAFF | TGCGCCAGCAGTGAGATTAGGGAGGGTGAAGCTTTCTTT
few | NA | TRBJ1-1 | 16 | TRBV10-3 | CAISESMVTSNTEAFF | TGTGCCATCAGTGAGTCGATGGTTACATCGAACACTGAAGCTTTCTTT
NA | NA | TRBJ2-1 | 14 | TRBV10-1 | CASSEGNQYNEQFF | TGCGCCAGCAGTGAGGGCAACCAATACAATGAGCAGTTCTTC
NA | TRBD2 | TRBJ2-3 | 16 | TRBV6-4 | CASSVSWRGGFDTQYF | TGTGCCAGCAGTGTCTCCTGGCGGGGGGGTTTCGATACGCAGTATTTT
once | NA | TRBJ1-1 | 15 | TRBV5-1 | CASSFPSTENTEAFF | TGCGCCAGCAGCTTTCCCTCGACAGAAAACACTGAAGCTTTCTTT
NA | NA | TRBJ2-1 | 14 | TRBV11-2 | CASSLALLNNEQFF | TGTGCCAGCAGCTTAGCACTGCTTAACAATGAGCAGTTCTTC
NA | TRBD2 | TRBJ2-3 | 15 | TRBV6-5 | CASSYSSGGLYTQYF | TGTGCCAGCAGTTACAGTAGCGGGGGGCTATATACGCAGTATTTT
NA | NA | TRBJ1-3 | 18 | TRBV9 | CASSVAPGAGTSGNTIYF | TGTGCCAGCAGCGTAGCCCCCGGAGCAGGGACATCTGGAAACACCATATATTTT
once | TRBD1 | TRBJ2-1 | 15 | TRBV5-8 | CASSLGTGVPNEQFF | TGTGCCAGCAGCTTGGGGACAGGGGTTCCTAATGAGCAGTTCTTC
NA | NA | TRBJ1-5 | 15 | TRBV6-5 | CASSYSRYSNQPQHF | TGTGCCAGCAGTTACTCGAGATATAGCAATCAGCCCCAGCATTTT
NA | NA | TRBJ1-4 | 14 | TRBV5-8 | CASSLAGEGEKLFF | TGTGCCAGCAGCTTGGCAGGGGAGGGCGAAAAACTGTTTTTT
NA | NA | TRBJ2-5 | 13 | TRBV12-3/TRBV12-4 | CASRAREEGTQYF | TGTGCCAGCAGAGCTAGGGAGGAGGGGACCCAGTACTTC
NA | TRBD2 | TRBJ2-1 | 16 | TRBV18 | CASSPVAGVGYNEQFF | TGTGCCAGCTCACCGGTAGCGGGAGTGGGCTACAATGAGCAGTTCTTC